A selection of T cell receptor beta chains follows, all from one sample in a study of STAT5B mutations in CD4+ large granular lymphocyte leukemia. Sequencing used immunoSEQ multiplex PCR; TCRdb keeps in-frame clones, though not all of them. The sample lists 20,000 to 25,000 clones, just over 70% occurring once. The sequenced sample consisted of CD4+ T cells from blood buffy coats. Every receptor here comes from a human donor in good health. Each CDR3 is given with its conserved first and last residue. Each record gives: clone size, D gene, J gene, CDR3 length, V gene, CDR3 protein, CDR3 DNA. D genes are given only for firm matches. Clone size is given for some rows only: seen once, a few or many times, or a class if the clone is expanded.

once | - | TRBJ2-1 | 14 | TRBV4-1 | CASSQDYGGHEQFF | TGCGCCAGCAGCCAAGATTATGGGGGGCATGAGCAGTTCTTC
few | TRBD1 | TRBJ1-1 | 15 | TRBV18 | CASSPSTGGNTEAFF | TGTGCCAGCTCACCCTCGACAGGGGGGAACACTGAAGCTTTCTTT
few | - | TRBJ1-5 | 15 | TRBV19 | CASSIIGQGNQPQHF | TGTGCCAGTAGTATTATTGGGCAGGGCAACCAGCCCCAGCATTTT
- | - | TRBJ1-1 | 13 | TRBV2 | CASIRTMNTEAFF | TGTGCCAGCATACGGACCATGAACACTGAAGCTTTCTTT
- | - | TRBJ2-2 | 13 | TRBV7-2 | CASSPQGPGELFF | TGTGCCAGCAGCCCCCAAGGTCCCGGGGAGCTGTTTTTT
once | TRBD1 | TRBJ1-2 | 15 | TRBV5-4 | CASFVPGTGLYGYTF | TGTGCCAGCTTTGTACCCGGGACAGGCCTCTATGGCTACACCTTC
few | - | TRBJ1-2 | 13 | TRBV7-2 | CASSRTREGGYTF | TGTGCCAGCAGCCGAACACGAGAAGGAGGCTACACCTTC
- | TRBD1 | TRBJ2-5 | 15 | TRBV27 | CASSSGQGARETQYF | TGTGCCAGCAGTTCAGGACAGGGGGCGAGGGAGACCCAGTACTTC
- | - | TRBJ1-3 | 16 | TRBV2 | CASSESGTRGGNTIYF | TGTGCCAGCAGTGAAAGCGGCACCAGAGGGGGAAACACCATATATTTT
few | TRBD1 | TRBJ1-6 | 14 | TRBV18 | CASSTTGVDSPLHF | TGTGCCAGCTCCACTACAGGGGTTGATTCACCCCTCCACTTT
- | - | TRBJ2-5 | 13 | TRBV29-1 | CSVISQHQETQYF | TGCAGCGTTATATCACAGCATCAAGAGACCCAGTACTTC
- | - | TRBJ1-4 | 15 | TRBV7-2 | CASSSSTVLNEKLFF | TGTGCCAGCAGCTCCTCGACAGTGCTTAATGAAAAACTGTTTTTT
- | TRBD1 | TRBJ2-2 | 15 | TRBV6-5 | CASSPRSGGPGELFF | TGTGCCAGCAGTCCTCGGTCAGGGGGCCCCGGGGAGCTGTTTTTT
once | - | TRBJ1-1 | 14 | TRBV27 | CASSPGRMNTEAFF | TGTGCCAGCAGCCCCGGACGGATGAACACTGAAGCTTTCTTT
- | - | TRBJ2-3 | 14 | TRBV4-1 | CASSYSVNTDTQYF | TGCGCCAGCAGCTATAGCGTCAACACAGATACGCAGTATTTT
- | - | TRBJ1-2 | 13 | TRBV13 | CASSLGEIYGYTF | TGTGCCAGCAGCTTAGGGGAAATCTATGGCTACACCTTC
- | TRBD2 | TRBJ2-2 | 14 | TRBV19 | CASSRSGVTGELFF | TGTGCCAGTAGTAGGAGCGGGGTCACCGGGGAGCTGTTTTTT
- | - | TRBJ1-2 | 14 | TRBV27 | CASSLMAGGYGYTF | TGTGCCAGCAGTTTAATGGCTGGGGGTTATGGCTACACCTTC
- | TRBD1 | TRBJ2-5 | 15 | TRBV6-6 | CASSRGQGAGETQYF | TGTGCCAGCAGCCGGGGACAGGGGGCCGGGGAGACCCAGTACTTC
few | - | TRBJ1-2 | 13 | TRBV7-2 | CASSLSSFQGYTF | TGTGCCAGCAGCCTCTCCTCCTTCCAGGGCTACACCTTC
- | TRBD1 | TRBJ1-2 | 11 | TRBV30 | CAADRGYGYTF | TGTGCGGCGGACAGGGGTTATGGCTACACCTTC
- | TRBD2 | TRBJ2-1 | 15 | TRBV13 | CASSLTSGDYNEQFF | TGTGCCAGCAGCTTGACTAGCGGAGACTACAATGAGCAGTTCTTC
- | TRBD2 | TRBJ2-1 | 15 | TRBV19 | CASSMTSGVGGEQFF | TGTGCCAGTAGTATGACTAGCGGGGTGGGGGGGGAGCAGTTCTTC
- | TRBD1 | TRBJ1-5 | 15 | TRBV19 | CASSIDRAGGQPQHF | TGTGCCAGTAGTATAGATCGGGCAGGGGGGCAGCCCCAGCATTTT
- | - | TRBJ2-7 | 14 | TRBV6-6 | CASSPGTSLGKQYF | TGTGCCAGCAGCCCCGGGACATCGCTCGGGAAGCAGTACTTC
- | - | TRBJ2-1 | 14 | TRBV7-2 | CASSIPTGHNEQFF | TGTGCCAGCAGCATTCCGACAGGCCACAATGAGCAGTTCTTC
- | - | TRBJ2-1 | 14 | TRBV5-1 | CASSLSAGVGEQFF | TGCGCCAGCAGCTTGTCGGCAGGGGTGGGTGAGCAGTTCTTC
- | - | TRBJ2-5 | 15 | TRBV15 | CATGAGVGYQETQYF | TGTGCCACCGGTGCAGGGGTCGGGTACCAAGAGACCCAGTACTTC
- | - | TRBJ1-5 | 14 | TRBV5-5 | CASSLAVGNQPQHF | TGTGCCAGCAGCTTGGCGGTCGGCAATCAGCCCCAGCATTTT
- | - | TRBJ2-1 | 11 | TRBV5-1 | CASSYANEQFF | TGCGCCAGCAGCTATGCCAATGAGCAGTTCTTC
few | - | TRBJ2-1 | 17 | TRBV28 | CASSFAGSGHSYNEQFF | TGTGCCAGCAGTTTCGCGGGGAGCGGGCACTCCTACAATGAGCAGTTCTTC
once | - | TRBJ2-5 | 16 | TRBV10-3 | CAISESFGQRRETQYF | TGTGCCATCAGTGAGTCTTTTGGCCAACGTAGGGAGACCCAGTACTTC
- | - | TRBJ1-4 | 16 | TRBV5-1 | CASSVKGGATNEKLFF | TGCGCCAGCAGCGTGAAGGGGGGAGCAACTAATGAAAAACTGTTTTTT
- | TRBD2 | TRBJ2-4 | 14 | TRBV2 | CASSPAGGKNIQYF | TGTGCCAGCAGTCCAGCGGGGGGGAAAAACATTCAGTACTTC
- | - | TRBJ2-1 | 14 | TRBV9 | CASSAIRDGNEQFF | TGTGCCAGCAGCGCGATCCGGGACGGCAATGAGCAGTTCTTC
- | TRBD1 | TRBJ2-2 | 16 | TRBV7-9 | CASSLVAGQGTGELFF | TGTGCCAGCAGCTTAGTGGCGGGACAGGGCACCGGGGAGCTGTTTTTT
few | - | TRBJ2-7 | 12 | TRBV10-3 | CAISDRGPEQYF | TGTGCCATCAGTGATAGGGGCCCCGAGCAGTACTTC
- | - | TRBJ2-1 | 13 | TRBV7-9 | CASSFYGGSEQFF | TGTGCCAGCAGCTTCTACGGGGGATCTGAGCAGTTCTTC
- | TRBD2 | TRBJ2-3 | 17 | TRBV9 | CASSGPSAGISTDTQYF | TGTGCCAGCAGCGGCCCCTCAGCGGGGATTAGCACAGATACGCAGTATTTT
- | - | TRBJ2-3 | 15 | TRBV5-1 | CASSPGELDTDTQYF | TGCGCCAGCAGCCCCGGGGAGCTTGACACAGATACGCAGTATTTT
- | TRBD1 | TRBJ2-1 | 15 | TRBV5-4 | CASSSRRTGDNEQFF | TGTGCCAGCAGCTCACGCAGGACAGGGGACAATGAGCAGTTCTTC
once | TRBD2 | TRBJ2-1 | 15 | TRBV28 | CASSPGTSGGYEQFF | TGTGCCAGCAGTCCCGGGACTAGCGGGGGGTATGAGCAGTTCTTC
- | TRBD1 | TRBJ2-5 | 13 | TRBV29-1 | CSVATGAPWEQYF | TGCAGCGTCGCAACAGGGGCACCCTGGGAGCAGTACTTC
once | - | TRBJ2-3 | 12 | TRBV10-3 | CATRDRPDTQYF | TGTGCCACCCGGGACCGTCCAGATACGCAGTATTTT
- | - | TRBJ2-7 | 14 | TRBV7-2 | CASSLAETTYEQYF | TGTGCCAGCAGCTTAGCAGAGACTACCTACGAGCAGTACTTC
- | - | TRBJ2-3 | 16 | TRBV29-1 | CSAQVGTSSSTDTQYF | TGCAGCGCCCAAGTCGGGACGTCGTCTAGCACAGATACGCAGTATTTT
- | - | TRBJ1-5 | 13 | TRBV30 | CAWSGGINQPQHF | TGTGCCTGGAGCGGAGGGATCAATCAGCCCCAGCATTTT
- | - | TRBJ1-3 | 13 | TRBV7-2 | CASSPGSGNTIYF | TGTGCCAGCAGCCCCGGCTCTGGAAACACCATATATTTT
few | - | TRBJ1-5 | 14 | TRBV30 | CAWSVGQFNQPQHF | TGTGCCTGGAGTGTCGGTCAGTTCAATCAGCCCCAGCATTTT
- | TRBD1 | TRBJ2-1 | 15 | TRBV6-5 | CASSSTGGAFNEQFF | TGTGCCAGCAGTTCGACAGGGGGCGCTTTCAATGAGCAGTTCTTC
- | TRBD1 | TRBJ1-2 | 17 | TRBV7-2 | CASSLGYHRGRGYGYTF | TGTGCCAGCAGCTTAGGGTACCACAGGGGAAGGGGCTATGGCTACACCTTC